A single T cell receptor (beta chain) is shown here with its context. What it binds is not known. This specimen comes from a study of metastatic and nonmetastatic thyroid tumors. Background on the study: Both malignant and benign thyroid patients supplied peripheral blood and tumor or nodule tissue samples, across which the repertoires of these patients were then compared. Study-level findings and limits: Malignant tumors reportedly showed significantly higher TCR beta diversity than benign nodules in both blood and tumor.

Every patient was untreated before thyroid surgery. Germline loops: CDR1 MNHEY, CDR2 SVGAGI. V was clipped by 0 bases and J by 9 bases; unmatched bases: 11. The CDR3 consists of 16 residues. In the source study's methods: Between-group CDR3 differences, defined by clinicopathological status, yielded a distant-metastasis classifier for papillary thyroid cancer. TCRdb re-called the PCR reads with MiXCR. The V and J calls come from TCRdb's annotation, not from the publication. The table has 50,000 or so clones, about 22% seen once. The specimen sequenced was blood. This receptor was taken from a male donor with papillary thyroid cancer or a benign thyroid nodule (not recorded which). Some clones in this sample may be carry-over from other donors' samples. The chain is built from TRBV6-5 and TRBJ2-7, with TRBD2 identical over 10 bases. In nucleotides, the CDR3 is TGTGCCAGCAGTTACTCGAACTCACTAGCGGGGACTCCGCAGTACTTC. Its protein is CASSYSNSLAGTPQYF.